The 4 T cell receptor beta chains in this list originate from one sample, sequenced in a study of Graves' ophthalmopathy and Graves' hyperthyroidism. RNA transcripts were the template, and TCR beta CDR3 regions were amplified from them. Investigators did first-round RT-PCR with HTBI primers, then second-round multiplex PCR. TCRdb re-called the multiplex PCR reads through MiXCR, storing one row per CDR3 protein. Here the sample spans approximately 160,000 distinct CDR3 sequences, 39% being singletons. The specimen sequenced was peripheral blood. The receptor source for this set is a man younger than 45 with Graves' ophthalmopathy.

This rearrangement joins TRBV19 to TRBJ1-6; possible D gene TRBD1, 6 bases. Germline V gene sequence: CDR1 LNHDA, CDR2 SQIVND (reference sequence). CDR3 length equals 14 residues. V lost 9 bases and J 7 bases, leaving 16 bases between the germline ends. The CDR3 spells CASSFQGPNSPLHF. The CDR3 region has the DNA TGTGCCAGCAGTTTTCAGGGGCCGAATTCACCCCTCCACTTT.

This clonotype appeared many times. The rearrangement links TRBV5-6 to TRBJ1-1; tentatively, D is TRBD1 (5 bases). With 3 bases removed from V and 1 base from J, the gap between germline ends came to 10 bases. The CDR3 is 14 residues long. The germline V gene has CDR1 SGHDT and CDR2 YYEEEE. The CDR3 region has the DNA TGTGCCAGCAGCTGGGGCCCGGAGAACACTGAAGCTTTCTTT. This sequence encodes CASSWGPENTEAFF.

The chain has TRBV27 and TRBJ1-6, with TRBD1 matching over 12 bases. Germline CDR1 and CDR2: MNHEY and SMNVEV (reference sequence). Trimming removed 2 bases from V and 13 bases from J; junction bases left unmatched: 9. CDR3 size: 16 residues. The chain's CDR3 is CASSLGSGTGGYPLHF. Here the CDR3 DNA reads TGTGCCAGCAGTTTAGGGTCCGGGACAGGGGGCTACCCCCTCCACTTT.

The sample holds many counts of this clonotype. The J gene is TRBJ2-5, the V gene TRBV28, with D unclear. This CDR3 region has 12 residues. Looked up from germline, CDR1 is MDHEN and CDR2 is SYDVKM. Between the trimmed V and J ends, which lost 7 bases and 5 bases, there was a span of 11 bases. CDR3 sequence: CASNSLLETQYF. CDR3 nucleotides: TGTGCCAGCAATTCGTTGTTGGAGACCCAGTACTTC.